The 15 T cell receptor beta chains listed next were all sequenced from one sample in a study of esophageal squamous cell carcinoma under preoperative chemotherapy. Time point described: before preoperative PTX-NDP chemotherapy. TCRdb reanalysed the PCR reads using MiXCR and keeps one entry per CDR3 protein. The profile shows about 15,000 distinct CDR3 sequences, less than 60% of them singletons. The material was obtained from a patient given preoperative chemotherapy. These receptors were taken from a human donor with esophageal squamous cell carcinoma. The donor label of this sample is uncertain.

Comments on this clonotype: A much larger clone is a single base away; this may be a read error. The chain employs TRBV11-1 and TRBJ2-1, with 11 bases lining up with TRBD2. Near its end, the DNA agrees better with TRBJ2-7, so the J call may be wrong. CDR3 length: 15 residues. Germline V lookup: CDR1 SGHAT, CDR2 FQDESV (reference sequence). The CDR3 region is CASSPGTSGYNEQYF. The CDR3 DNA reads TGTGCCAGCAGCCCCGGGACTAGCGGTTACAATGAGCAGTACTTC.

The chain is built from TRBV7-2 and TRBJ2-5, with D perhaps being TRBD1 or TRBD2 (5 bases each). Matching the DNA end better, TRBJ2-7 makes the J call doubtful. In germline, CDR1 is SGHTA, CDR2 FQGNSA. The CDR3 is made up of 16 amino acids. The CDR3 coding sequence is TGTGCCAGCAGCTTTCTAGCTAGGTCGACGGGACCCGAGCAGTACTTC. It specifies CASSFLARSTGPEQYF.

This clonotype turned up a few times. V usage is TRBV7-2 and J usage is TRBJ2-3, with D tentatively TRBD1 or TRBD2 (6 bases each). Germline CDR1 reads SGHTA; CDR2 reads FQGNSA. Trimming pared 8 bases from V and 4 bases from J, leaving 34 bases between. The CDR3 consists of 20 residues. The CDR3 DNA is TGTGCCAGCGGGACTGTAGGGGGGCGTGAGCGTTTCCTGGGCCCAGATACGCAGTATTTT. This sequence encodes CASGTVGGRERFLGPDTQYF.

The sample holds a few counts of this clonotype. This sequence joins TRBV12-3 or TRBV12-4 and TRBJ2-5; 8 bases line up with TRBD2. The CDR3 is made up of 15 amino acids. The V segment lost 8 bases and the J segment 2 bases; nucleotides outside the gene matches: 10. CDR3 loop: CASALGGGPQETQYF. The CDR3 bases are TGTGCCAGCGCCCTGGGCGGGGGGCCTCAAGAGACCCAGTACTTC.

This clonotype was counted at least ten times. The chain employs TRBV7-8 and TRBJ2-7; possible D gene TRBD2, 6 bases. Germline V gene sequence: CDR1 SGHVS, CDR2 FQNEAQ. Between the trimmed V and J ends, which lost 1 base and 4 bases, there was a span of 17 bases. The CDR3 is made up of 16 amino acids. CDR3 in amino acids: CASSLESGEVGYEQYF. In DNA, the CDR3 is TGTGCCAGCAGCTTAGAGTCGGGAGAAGTTGGGTACGAGCAGTACTTC. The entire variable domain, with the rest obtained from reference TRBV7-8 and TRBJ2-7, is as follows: GAGVSQSPRYKVAKRGQDVALRCDPISGHVSLFWYQQALGQGPEFLTYFQNEAQLDKSGLPSDRFFAERPEGSVSTLKIQRTQQEDSAVYLCASSLESGEVGYEQYFGPGTRLTVT.

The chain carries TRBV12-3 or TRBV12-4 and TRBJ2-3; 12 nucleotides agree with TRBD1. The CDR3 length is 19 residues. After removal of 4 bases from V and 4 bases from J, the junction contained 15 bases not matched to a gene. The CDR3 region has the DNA TGTGCCAGCAGTTCGGGACAGGGGGCAGGGGGCGGCGATTCAGATACGCAGTATTTT. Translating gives CASSSGQGAGGGDSDTQYF.

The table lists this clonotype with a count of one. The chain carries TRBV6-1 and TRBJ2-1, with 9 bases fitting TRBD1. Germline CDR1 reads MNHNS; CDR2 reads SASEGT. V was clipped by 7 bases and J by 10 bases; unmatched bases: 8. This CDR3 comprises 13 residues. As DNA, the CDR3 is TGTGCCAGCAAAGGAACAGGGGGCAGAGAGCAGTTCTTC. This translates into CASKGTGGREQFF.

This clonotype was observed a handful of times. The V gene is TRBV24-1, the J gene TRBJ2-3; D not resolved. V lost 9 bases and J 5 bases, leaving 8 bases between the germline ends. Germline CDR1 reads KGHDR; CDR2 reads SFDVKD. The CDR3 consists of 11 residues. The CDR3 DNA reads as TGTGCCACCTGGTCCGGAGATACGCAGTATTTT. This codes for CATWSGDTQYF.

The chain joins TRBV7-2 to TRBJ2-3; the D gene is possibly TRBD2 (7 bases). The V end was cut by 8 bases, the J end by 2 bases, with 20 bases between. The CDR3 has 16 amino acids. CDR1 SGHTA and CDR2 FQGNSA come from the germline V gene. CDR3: CASGGLRGRNTDTQYF. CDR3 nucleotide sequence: TGTGCCAGCGGGGGACTACGGGGGCGGAACACAGATACGCAGTATTTT.

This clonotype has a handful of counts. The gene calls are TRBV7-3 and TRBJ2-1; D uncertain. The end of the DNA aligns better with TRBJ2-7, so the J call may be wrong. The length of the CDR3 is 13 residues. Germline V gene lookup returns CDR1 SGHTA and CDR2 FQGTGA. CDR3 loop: CASSLSAENEQYF. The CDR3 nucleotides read TGTGCCAGCAGCTTATCTGCGGAAAATGAGCAGTACTTC.

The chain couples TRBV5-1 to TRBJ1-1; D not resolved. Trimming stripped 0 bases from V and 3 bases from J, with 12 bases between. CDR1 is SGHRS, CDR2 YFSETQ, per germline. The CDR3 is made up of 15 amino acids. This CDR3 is CASSLARPGYTEAFF. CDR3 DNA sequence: TGCGCCAGCAGCTTGGCCCGCCCTGGGTACACTGAAGCTTTCTTT.

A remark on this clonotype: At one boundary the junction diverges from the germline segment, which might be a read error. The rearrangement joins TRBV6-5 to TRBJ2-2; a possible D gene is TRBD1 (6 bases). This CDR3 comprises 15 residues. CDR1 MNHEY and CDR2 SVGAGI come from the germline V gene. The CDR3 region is CASSYGHANTGTLYF. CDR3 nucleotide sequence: TGTGCCAGCAGTTATGGGCATGCGAACACAGGGACGCTGTATTTT.

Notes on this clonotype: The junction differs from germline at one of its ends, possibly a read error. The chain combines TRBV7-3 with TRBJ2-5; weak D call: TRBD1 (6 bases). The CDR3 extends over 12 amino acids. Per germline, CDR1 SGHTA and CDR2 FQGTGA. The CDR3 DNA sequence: TGTGCCGGGGGCCGTGACCCAGATACCCAGTACTTT. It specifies CAGGRDPDTQYF. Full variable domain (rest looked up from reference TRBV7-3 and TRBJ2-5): GAGVSQTPSNKVTEKGKYVELRCDPISGHTALYWYRQSLGQGPEFLIYFQGTGAADDSGLPNDRFFAVRPEGSVSTLKIQRTERGDSAVYLCAGGRDPDTQYFGPGTRLLVL.

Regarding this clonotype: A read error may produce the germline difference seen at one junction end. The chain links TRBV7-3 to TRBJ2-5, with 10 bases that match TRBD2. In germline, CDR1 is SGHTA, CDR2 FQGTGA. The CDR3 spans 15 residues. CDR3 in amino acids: CASSATSGEKDTQYF. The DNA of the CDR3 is TGTGCCAGCAGCGCTACTAGCGGGGAGAAAGATACCCAGTACTTC.

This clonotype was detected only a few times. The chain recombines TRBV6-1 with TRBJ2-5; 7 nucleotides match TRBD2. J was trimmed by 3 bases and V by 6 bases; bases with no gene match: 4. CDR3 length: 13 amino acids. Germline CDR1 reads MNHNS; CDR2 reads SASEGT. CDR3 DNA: TGTGCCAGCAGCCCTGGGGGGGAAGAGACCCAGTACTTC. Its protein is CASSPGGEETQYF.